The 22 T cell receptor beta chains presented below share a single source sample, sequenced in a study of blood T cell repertoires in COVID-19. TCRdb keeps only in-frame clones here, not all; method: immunoSEQ multiplex PCR. This sample carries roughly 80,000 clones, 81% of them seen once, and the ten largest clones take over 35%. Sequenced sample: peripheral blood. These receptors all come from a man older than 75 with acute or convalescent COVID-19.

This chain joins TRBV5-1 and TRBJ1-3, with 8 bases lining up with TRBD1. Germline-derived CDR1 and CDR2 are SGHRS and YFSETQ. The CDR3 runs 14 residues. Trimming took 3 bases from V and 4 from J; bases not matched to a gene: 3. CDR3 nucleotide sequence: TGCGCCAGCAGCTCGACAGGGGACGGAAACACCATATATTTT. Its protein is CASSSTGDGNTIYF.

This clone was counted a single time. The gene calls are TRBV6-6 and TRBJ2-4, with 7 bases that match TRBD2. Germline V lookup: CDR1 MNHNY, CDR2 SVGAGI (reference sequence). CDR3 length equals 15 residues. The junction had 7 bases not matched to a gene; V was cut back by 0 bases and J by 8 bases. The CDR3 DNA reads as TGTGCCAGCAGTTACTCGTGGGGGGGTCCGGACATTCAGTACTTC. This sequence encodes CASSYSWGGPDIQYF.

This chain uses TRBV5-1 with TRBJ2-7; no definite D call. Trimming pared 0 bases from V and 5 bases from J, leaving 12 bases between. The CDR3 has 14 residues. CDR1 is SGHRS, CDR2 YFSETQ, per germline. CDR3 region: CASSLEWHLHEQYF. The DNA for the CDR3 is TGCGCCAGCAGCTTGGAATGGCACCTCCACGAGCAGTACTTC.

The count of this clone is one. This rearrangement joins TRBV5-5 to TRBJ2-7; possibly TRBD1 for D (6 bases). The CDR3 contains 17 residues. CDR1 SGHKS and CDR2 YYEKEE come from the germline V gene (reference sequence). V shed 2 bases and J shed 0 bases, with 18 bases lying between them. Here the CDR3 DNA reads TGTGCCAGCAGCTTTTGGCCTACAGGGCCAAGCTCCTACGAGCAGTACTTC. As protein: CASSFWPTGPSSYEQYF.

This sequence joins TRBV18 and TRBJ1-1; D uncertain. The CDR3 totals 14 residues. The V end was cut by 4 bases, the J end by 1 base, with 10 bases between. Germline V gives CDR1 KGHSH, CDR2 LQKENI. As DNA, the CDR3 is TGTGCCAGCTCACAGGGAGCTCGGAACACTGAAGCTTTCTTT. Protein product: CASSQGARNTEAFF.

CDR3 loop: CASSFKQGTEAFF. CDR3 nucleotide sequence: TGTGCCAGCAGTTTTAAACAGGGCACTGAAGCTTTCTTT. The chain couples TRBV6-5 to TRBJ1-1; the D gene is possibly TRBD1 (6 bases). The V and J ends lost 4 bases and 4 bases respectively, with 10 bases between them. The CDR3 length is 13 residues. The germline V gene encodes CDR1 MNHEY and CDR2 SVGAGI.

This sequence joins TRBV6-6 and TRBJ1-5, with 11 bases that match TRBD1. Germline V lookup: CDR1 MNHNY, CDR2 SVGAGI (reference sequence). Trimming cost V 2 bases and J 6 bases; bases outside gene matches: 6. The CDR3 contains 16 residues. CDR3: CASSYSRTGGFQPQHF. CDR3 nucleotides: TGTGCCAGCAGTTACAGTAGGACAGGGGGCTTTCAGCCCCAGCATTTT.

This clone was counted once. This chain joins TRBV20-1 and TRBJ2-3; TRBD2 aligns across 8 bases. Germline CDR1 reads DFQATT; CDR2 reads SNEGSKA (reference sequence). CDR3 length equals 15 residues. J gave up 7 bases and V 3 bases, and 12 bases lay outside the gene matches. The CDR3 sequence: CSASKGSGSGNTQYF. CDR3 DNA: TGCAGTGCTAGTAAGGGGAGCGGGAGTGGAAATACGCAGTATTTT.

J is TRBJ2-1 and V is TRBV27; 13 nucleotides line up with TRBD2. Trimming removed 5 bases from V and 6 bases from J; junction bases left unmatched: 10. From germline, CDR1 is MNHEY and CDR2 SMNVEV (reference sequence). The CDR3 is 17 residues long. CDR3 loop: CASSLLWTSGSSNEQFF. CDR3 in DNA: TGTGCCAGCAGTCTCCTCTGGACTAGCGGGAGTTCCAATGAGCAGTTCTTC.

The CDR3 sequence is CASSIQGVYRQPQHF. DNA of the CDR3: TGTGCCAGTAGTATACAAGGGGTGTATCGTCAGCCCCAGCATTTT. The rearrangement uses TRBV19 and TRBJ1-5; possibly TRBD1 for D (5 bases). Germline V gives CDR1 LNHDA, CDR2 SQIVND (reference sequence). The CDR3 length is 15 residues. The germline V and J ends were trimmed by 2 bases and 6 bases, with 14 bases remaining between them.

This clone was recorded once. The V gene is TRBV9, the J gene TRBJ1-5; D remains ambiguous. The CDR3 spans 15 residues. With 4 bases removed from V and 7 bases from J, the gap between germline ends came to 18 bases. CDR1 and CDR2 from the germline V gene are SGDLS and YYNGEE. The chain's CDR3 is CASSMRPERGQPQHF. CDR3 DNA sequence: TGTGCCAGCAGCATGAGACCTGAGAGAGGGCAGCCCCAGCATTTT.

This chain links TRBV2 with TRBJ2-2, with 15 positions matching TRBD2. Trimming removed 4 bases from V and 6 bases from J; junction bases left unmatched: 3. The germline V gene encodes CDR1 SNHLY and CDR2 FYNNEI. This CDR3 is built from 16 residues. The CDR3 coding sequence is TGTGCCAGCAGTGGGACTAGCGGGAGGGCTGCCGGGGAGCTGTTTTTT. Its protein is CASSGTSGRAAGELFF.

The CDR3 DNA is TGTGCCAGCAGACCGGGACTAGCGGGAGTCGGGGAGCTGTTTTTT. Protein: CASRPGLAGVGELFF. The chain recombines TRBV28 with TRBJ2-2; 14 nucleotides line up with TRBD2. V trimming: 6 bases; J trimming: 7 bases; junction bases outside the gene matches: 4. This CDR3 has 15 amino acids. Looked up from germline, CDR1 is MDHEN and CDR2 is SYDVKM.

This chain's CDR3 is CSVEDHDRESFF. The CDR3 DNA sequence: TGCAGCGTTGAAGACCACGACAGGGAGAGCTTTTTT. The genes are TRBV29-1 and TRBJ1-4; TRBD1 aligns across 7 bases. The CDR3 covers 12 residues. J was trimmed by 17 bases and V by 0 bases; bases with no gene match: 9. Germline CDR1 SQVTM, CDR2 ANQGSEA. The whole variable domain, remainder taken from reference TRBV29-1 and TRBJ1-4, is SAVISQKPSRDICQRGTSLTIQCQVDSQVTMMFWYRQQPGQSLTLIATANQGSEATYESGFVIDKFPISRPNLTFSTLTVSNMSPEDSSIYLCSVEDHDRESFFGSGTQLSVL.

The gene calls are TRBV5-6 and TRBJ1-1; possible D gene TRBD1, 5 bases. Germline loops: CDR1 SGHDT, CDR2 YYEEEE. The CDR3 extends over 15 amino acids. V lost 0 bases to trimming and J lost 3 bases, with 12 bases between them. CDR3 nucleotides: TGTGCCAGCAGCTTGGGACGACAGATGTACACTGAAGCTTTCTTT. This gives the protein CASSLGRQMYTEAFF.

CDR3 sequence (DNA): TGTGCCTGGGGCCTCGCTAACTATGGCTACACCTTC. Translating gives CAWGLANYGYTF. The chain links TRBV30 to TRBJ1-2; D gene ambiguous. CDR1 is GTSNPN and CDR2 is SVGIG in the germline V gene (reference sequence). The CDR3 sequence is 12 residues long. V gave up 5 bases and J gave up 0 bases, with 7 bases separating them.

The count of this clone is one. This chain links TRBV6-2 or TRBV6-3 with TRBJ1-2; D ambiguous. Germline CDR1 is MNHEY and CDR2 is SVGEGT. Trimming took 2 bases from V and 2 from J, leaving 9 bases between them. The CDR3 is 14 residues long. CDR3 region: CASSYGRENYGYTF. Written as DNA, the CDR3 is TGTGCCAGCAGTTACGGACGGGAGAACTATGGCTACACCTTC.

CDR3 coding DNA: TGTGCCAGCAGCAAATCCGGGACAGCAGTCTATGGCTACACCTTC. Its translation is CASSKSGTAVYGYTF. This chain joins TRBV7-9 and TRBJ1-2; 7 nucleotides agree with TRBD1. This CDR3 region has 15 residues. The germline V gene has CDR1 SEHNR and CDR2 FQNEAQ (reference sequence). Trimming took 5 bases from V and 4 from J; bases not matched to a gene: 10. The variable domain in full, with the rest retrieved from reference TRBV7-9 and TRBJ1-2, is DTGVSQNPRHKITKRGQNVTFRCDPISEHNRLYWYRQTLGQGPEFLTYFQNEAQLEKSRLLSDRFSAERPKGSFSTLEIQRTEQGDSAMYLCASSKSGTAVYGYTFGSGTRLTVV.

The chain has TRBV5-1 and TRBJ1-5; the D is unclear. The CDR3 has 13 amino acids. V was cut by 4 bases and J by 5 bases, with 10 bases left in between. The germline V gene encodes CDR1 SGHRS and CDR2 YFSETQ. The chain's CDR3 is CASSTTYDQPQHF. DNA for the CDR3: TGCGCCAGCAGCACAACATATGATCAGCCCCAGCATTTT. The entire variable domain, with the rest obtained from reference TRBV5-1 and TRBJ1-5, is as follows: KAGVTQTPRYLIKTRGQQVTLSCSPISGHRSVSWYQQTPGQGLQFLFEYFSETQRNKGNFPGRFSGRQFSNSRSEMNVSTLELGDSALYLCASSTTYDQPQHFGDGTRLSIL.

The genes are TRBV28 and TRBJ1-2, with 9 bases aligning to TRBD1. V was clipped by 9 bases and J by 3 bases; unmatched bases: 14. Germline V lookup: CDR1 MDHEN, CDR2 SYDVKM. There are 16 residues in the CDR3. The CDR3: CASGVWDRVTYYGYTF. CDR3 coding DNA: TGTGCCAGTGGGGTCTGGGACAGGGTCACCTACTATGGCTACACCTTC.

V is TRBV20-1 and J is TRBJ1-1, with unresolved D. Germline V lookup: CDR1 DFQATT, CDR2 SNEGSKA (reference sequence). The CDR3 sequence is 15 residues long. The ends were cut back, 3 bases at V and 2 bases at J, with 16 bases in the middle. CDR3 sequence: CSASRPGTSNTEAFF. CDR3 nucleotides: TGCAGTGCTAGTCGACCGGGTACATCTAACACTGAAGCTTTCTTT.

The rearrangement links TRBV19 to TRBJ2-7, with D possibly TRBD2 on 6 matching bases. Germline values: CDR1 LNHDA, CDR2 SQIVND (reference sequence). V dropped 3 bases and J dropped 5 bases, with 14 bases sitting between them. This CDR3 comprises 14 residues. CDR3 bases: TGTGCCAGTAGTATGCGGGCGGGAACGAACGAGCAGTACTTC. It codes for CASSMRAGTNEQYF.